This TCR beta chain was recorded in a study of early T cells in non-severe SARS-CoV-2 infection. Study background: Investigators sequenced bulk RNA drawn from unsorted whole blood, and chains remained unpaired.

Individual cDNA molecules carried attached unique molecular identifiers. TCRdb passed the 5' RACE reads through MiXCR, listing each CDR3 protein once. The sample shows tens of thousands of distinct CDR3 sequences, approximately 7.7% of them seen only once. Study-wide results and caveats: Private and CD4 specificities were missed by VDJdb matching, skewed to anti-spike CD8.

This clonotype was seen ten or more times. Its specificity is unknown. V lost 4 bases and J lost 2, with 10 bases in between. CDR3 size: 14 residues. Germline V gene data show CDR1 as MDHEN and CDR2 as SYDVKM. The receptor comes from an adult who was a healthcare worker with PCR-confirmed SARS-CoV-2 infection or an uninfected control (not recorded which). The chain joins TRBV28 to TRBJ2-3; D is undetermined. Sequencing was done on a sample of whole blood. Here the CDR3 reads CASSSDGSTDTQYF. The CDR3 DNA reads TGTGCCAGCAGTTCGGATGGATCCACAGATACGCAGTATTTT.